Here is one T cell receptor beta chain with its context. The antigen remains unidentified. The PCR employed 60 Vbeta primers together with 13 Jbeta primers. The data were produced by immunoSEQ multiplex PCR, yet TCRdb's version contains in-frame clones alone and is incomplete. Here the sample spans approximately 120,000 clones, roughly 73% being singletons. This CDR3 comprises 11 residues. V gave up 10 bases and J gave up 7 bases, with 14 bases separating them. Germline V CDR1 and CDR2: SGDLS, YYNGEE. This specimen comes from a study of cytomegalovirus exposure and HLA in healthy donors. Regarding the study as a whole: Using the classifier, cytomegalovirus status was reportedly diagnosed with high specificity and sensitivity. Excluded were some V segments that proved indistinguishable, including TRBV6-2 and TRBV6-3.

The origin of this receptor is a man aged 55 to 70 in good health and CMV-seropositive. The V gene is TRBV9, the J gene TRBJ1-1; D gene uncertain. The sample consisted of PBMCs. In DNA form, the CDR3 reads TGTGCCGGAACCAACGGGGTTGAAGCTTTCTTT. Amino acids: CAGTNGVEAFF.